This T cell receptor (beta chain) originates from a study of T cells after yellow fever vaccination. Across the study: SMART-Seq v4 Ultra Low Input served to prepare low-cell-number fractions.

Template switching with 5'RACE generated the TCR cDNA and added a universal primer site and UMIs. TCRdb analysed the 5' RACE reads with MiXCR anew, one entry per CDR3 protein. The sample consists of some 200,000 distinct CDR3 sequences, 2.5% to 3.5% of them appearing once. Germline assignment: CDR1 SGDLS and CDR2 YYNGEE. V shed 4 bases and J shed 1 base, with 9 bases lying between them. The CDR3 covers 15 residues. This clonotype has just a few counts. The V gene is TRBV9, the J gene TRBJ1-6; a weak D match, TRBD1 (5 bases). The sequences come from CD4+ T cells sorted from PBMCs, collected 10 days after the yellow fever booster vaccination. This TCR derives from a man between 18 and 35 years old who received the YFV17D yellow fever vaccine. CDR3 protein: CASSSGGSYNSPLHF. The CDR3 DNA reads TGTGCCAGCAGCTCCGGGGGATCCTATAATTCACCCCTCCACTTT.